This TCR beta chain originates from a study of blood T cell repertoires in COVID-19. Turning to the study itself: Samples of COVID-19 (acute and convalescent) were obtained from the United States, Italy and Spain.

Trimming left V 3 bases short and J 1 base short, with 3 bases between. Germline CDR1 and CDR2: KGHDR and SFDVKD. The CDR3 is 12 residues long. Only in-frame clones appear in the TCRdb table, and some are missing; sequencing was by immunoSEQ multiplex PCR. The sample shows about 77,000 clones, 75% to 85% of them seen only once. The TCR originated in a woman aged 70-85 years with acute or convalescent COVID-19. This chain uses TRBV24-1 with TRBJ2-7; D gene uncertain. Sample: peripheral blood. The CDR3 sequence: CATSDLSYEQYF. The DNA of the CDR3 is TGTGCCACCAGTGATCTATCCTACGAGCAGTACTTC.